The T cell receptor beta chain under discussion was sequenced for a study of CD8 T cells in ankylosing spondylitis. The study, taken as a whole, reports: Ankylosing spondylitis blood appeared to carry a characteristic TCR beta motif of roughly eight highly homologous variants.

The sample holds many counts of this clonotype. Its antigen is as yet unknown. Each CDR3 protein is one row after TCRdb ran MiXCR on the 5' RACE reads. This table holds hundreds of thousands of distinct CDR3 sequences, approximately 16% found once. The sequence was obtained from a male donor with ankylosing spondylitis. Sequences were obtained from blood, either unsorted or a sorted T cell fraction (not recorded which).

The CDR3 sequence is CASSSQFQGDNSPLHF. The DNA of the CDR3 is TGTGCCAGCAGCTCGCAATTCCAGGGGGATAATTCACCCCTCCACTTT. This chain uses TRBV7-9 with TRBJ1-6; 7 bases line up with TRBD1. The V segment lost 4 bases and the J segment 5 bases; nucleotides outside the gene matches: 8. The CDR3 totals 16 residues. Germline lookup yields CDR1 SEHNR and CDR2 FQNEAQ (reference sequence).